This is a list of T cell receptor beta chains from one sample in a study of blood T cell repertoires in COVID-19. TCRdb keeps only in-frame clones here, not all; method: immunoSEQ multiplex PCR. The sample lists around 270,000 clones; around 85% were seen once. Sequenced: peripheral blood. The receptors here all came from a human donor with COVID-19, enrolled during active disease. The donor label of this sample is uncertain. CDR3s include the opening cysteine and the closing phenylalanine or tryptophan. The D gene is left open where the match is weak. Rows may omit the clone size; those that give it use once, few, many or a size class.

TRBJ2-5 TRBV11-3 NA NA CASSKEGGQETQYF TGTGCCAGCAGCAAAGAGGGGGGGCAGGAGACCCAGTACTTC
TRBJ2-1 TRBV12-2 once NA CASRSERQAQYNEQFF TGTGCAAGTCGCTCAGAAAGACAGGCACAGTACAATGAGCAGTTCTTC
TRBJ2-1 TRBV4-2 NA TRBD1 CASSQNPPGQVYNEQFF TGTGCCAGCAGCCAGAACCCCCCGGGACAGGTATACAATGAGCAGTTCTTC
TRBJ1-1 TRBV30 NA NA CAWSDFSRGGTEAFF TGTGCCTGGAGTGACTTTTCAAGGGGAGGCACTGAAGCTTTCTTT
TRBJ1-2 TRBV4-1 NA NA CASSQDKAARYTF TGCGCCAGCAGCCAAGATAAGGCGGCTCGCTACACCTTC
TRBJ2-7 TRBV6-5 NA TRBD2 CASRPAAGDNEQYF TGTGCCAGCAGACCCGCAGCGGGAGACAACGAGCAGTACTTC
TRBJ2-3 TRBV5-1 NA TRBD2 CASSRTSEREDTQYF TGCGCCAGCAGCAGGACTAGCGAGCGAGAAGATACGCAGTATTTT
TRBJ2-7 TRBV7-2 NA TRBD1 CASRVRQGAGEQYF TGTGCCAGCAGGGTGAGACAGGGGGCTGGCGAGCAGTACTTC
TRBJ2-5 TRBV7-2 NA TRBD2 CASSLGLAGYRQETQYF TGTGCCAGCAGCCTTGGACTAGCGGGATATAGGCAAGAGACCCAGTACTTC
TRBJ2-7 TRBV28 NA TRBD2 CASSSHSGSSYEQYF TGTGCCAGCAGCTCACATAGCGGGAGCTCCTACGAGCAGTACTTC